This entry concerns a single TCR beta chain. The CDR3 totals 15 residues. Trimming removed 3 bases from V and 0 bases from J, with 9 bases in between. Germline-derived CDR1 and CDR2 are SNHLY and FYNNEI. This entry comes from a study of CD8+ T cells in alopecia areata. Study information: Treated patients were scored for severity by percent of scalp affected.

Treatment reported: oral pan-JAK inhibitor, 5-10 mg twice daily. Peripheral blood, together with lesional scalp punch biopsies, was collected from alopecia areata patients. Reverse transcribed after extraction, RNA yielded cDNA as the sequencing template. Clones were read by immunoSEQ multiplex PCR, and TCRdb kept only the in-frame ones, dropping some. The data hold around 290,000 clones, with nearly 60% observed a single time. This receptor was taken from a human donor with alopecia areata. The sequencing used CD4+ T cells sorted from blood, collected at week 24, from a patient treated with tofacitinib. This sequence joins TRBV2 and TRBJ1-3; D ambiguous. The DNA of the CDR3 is TGTGCCAGCAGTGATTTGGGGATCTCTGGAAACACCATATATTTT. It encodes CASSDLGISGNTIYF.